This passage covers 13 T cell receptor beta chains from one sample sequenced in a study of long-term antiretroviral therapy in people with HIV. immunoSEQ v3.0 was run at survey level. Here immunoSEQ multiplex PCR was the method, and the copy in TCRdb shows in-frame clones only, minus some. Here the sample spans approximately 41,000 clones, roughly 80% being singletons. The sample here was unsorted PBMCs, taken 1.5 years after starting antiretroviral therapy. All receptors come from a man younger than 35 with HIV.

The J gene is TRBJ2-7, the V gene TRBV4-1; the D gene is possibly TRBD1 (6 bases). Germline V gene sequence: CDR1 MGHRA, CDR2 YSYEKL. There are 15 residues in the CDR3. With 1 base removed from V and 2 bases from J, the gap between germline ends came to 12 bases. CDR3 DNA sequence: TGCGCCAGCAGCCAAGTCCGGGACACGACCTACGAGCAGTACTTC. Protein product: CASSQVRDTTYEQYF.

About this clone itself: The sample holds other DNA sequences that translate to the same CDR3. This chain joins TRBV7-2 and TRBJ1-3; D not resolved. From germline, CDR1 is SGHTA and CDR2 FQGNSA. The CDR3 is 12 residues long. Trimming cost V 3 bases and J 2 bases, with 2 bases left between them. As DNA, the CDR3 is TGTGCCAGCAGCTTGACTGGAAACACCATATATTTT. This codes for CASSLTGNTIYF.

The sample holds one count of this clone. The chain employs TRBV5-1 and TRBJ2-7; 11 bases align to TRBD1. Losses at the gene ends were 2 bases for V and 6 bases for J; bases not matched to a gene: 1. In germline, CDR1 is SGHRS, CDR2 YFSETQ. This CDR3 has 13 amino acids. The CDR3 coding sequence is TGCGCCAGCAGCTTAGGGACAGGGGGCGAGCAGTACTTC. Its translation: CASSLGTGGEQYF.

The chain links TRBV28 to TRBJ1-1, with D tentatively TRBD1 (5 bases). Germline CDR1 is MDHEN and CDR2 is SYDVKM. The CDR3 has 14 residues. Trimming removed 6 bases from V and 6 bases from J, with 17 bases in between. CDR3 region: CASRIRGPIAEAFF. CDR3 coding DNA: TGTGCCAGCAGGATCCGGGGCCCGATCGCTGAAGCTTTCTTT.

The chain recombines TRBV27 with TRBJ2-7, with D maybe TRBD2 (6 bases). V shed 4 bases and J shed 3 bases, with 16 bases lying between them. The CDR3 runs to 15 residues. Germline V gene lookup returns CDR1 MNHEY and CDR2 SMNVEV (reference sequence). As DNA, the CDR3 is TGTGCCAGCAGTTCGATTGGACTGGAGGGCTACGAGCAGTACTTC. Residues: CASSSIGLEGYEQYF.

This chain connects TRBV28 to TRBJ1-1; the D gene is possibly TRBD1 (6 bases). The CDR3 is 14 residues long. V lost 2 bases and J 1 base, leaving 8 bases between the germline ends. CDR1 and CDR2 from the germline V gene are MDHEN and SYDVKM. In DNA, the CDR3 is TGTGCCAGCAGTTTAAGGACAGAGAACACTGAAGCTTTCTTT. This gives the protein CASSLRTENTEAFF.

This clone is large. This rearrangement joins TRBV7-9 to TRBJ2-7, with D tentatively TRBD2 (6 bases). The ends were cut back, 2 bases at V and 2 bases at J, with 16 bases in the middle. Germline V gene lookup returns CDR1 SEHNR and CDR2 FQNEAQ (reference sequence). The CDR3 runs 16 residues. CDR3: CASSLPPPGLPYEQYF. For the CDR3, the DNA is TGTGCCAGCAGCTTACCGCCCCCGGGACTTCCCTACGAGCAGTACTTC.

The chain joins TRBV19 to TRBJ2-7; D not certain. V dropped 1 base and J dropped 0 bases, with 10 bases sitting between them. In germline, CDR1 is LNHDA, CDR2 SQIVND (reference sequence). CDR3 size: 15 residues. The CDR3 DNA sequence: TGTGCCAGTAGTATAGCAACAGTGAGCTCCTACGAGCAGTACTTC. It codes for CASSIATVSSYEQYF.

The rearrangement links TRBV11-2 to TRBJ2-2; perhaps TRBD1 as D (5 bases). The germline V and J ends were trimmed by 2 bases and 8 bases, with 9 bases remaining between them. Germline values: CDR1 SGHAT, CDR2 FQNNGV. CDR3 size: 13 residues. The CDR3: CASSLWGSGELFF. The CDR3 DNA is TGTGCCAGCAGCTTATGGGGCTCGGGGGAGCTGTTTTTT.

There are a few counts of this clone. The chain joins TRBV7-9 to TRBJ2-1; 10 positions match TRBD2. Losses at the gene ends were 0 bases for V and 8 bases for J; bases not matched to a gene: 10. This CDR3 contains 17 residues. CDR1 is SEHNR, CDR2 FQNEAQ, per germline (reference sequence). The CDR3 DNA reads TGTGCCAGCAGCTTAGCGGGGGGACTAGCGTTAAACGATGAGCAGTTCTTC. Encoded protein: CASSLAGGLALNDEQFF.

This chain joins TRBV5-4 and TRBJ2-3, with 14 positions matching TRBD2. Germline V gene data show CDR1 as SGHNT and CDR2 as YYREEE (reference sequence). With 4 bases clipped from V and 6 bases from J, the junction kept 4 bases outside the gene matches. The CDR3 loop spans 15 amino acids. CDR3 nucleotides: TGTGCCAGCAGCGGGACTAGCGGGAGTCTCGATACGCAGTATTTT. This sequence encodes CASSGTSGSLDTQYF. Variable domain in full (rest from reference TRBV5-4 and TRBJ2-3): ETGVTQSPTHLIKTRGQQVTLRCSSQSGHNTVSWYQQALGQGPQFIFQYYREEENGRGNFPPRFSGLQFPNYSSELNVNALELDDSALYLCASSGTSGSLDTQYFGPGTRLTVL.

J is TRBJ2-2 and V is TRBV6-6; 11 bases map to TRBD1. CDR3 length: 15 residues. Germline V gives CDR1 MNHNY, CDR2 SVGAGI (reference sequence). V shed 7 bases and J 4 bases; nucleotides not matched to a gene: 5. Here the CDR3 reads CASIGQGAATGELFF. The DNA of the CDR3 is TGTGCCAGCATCGGACAGGGGGCGGCCACCGGGGAGCTGTTTTTT.

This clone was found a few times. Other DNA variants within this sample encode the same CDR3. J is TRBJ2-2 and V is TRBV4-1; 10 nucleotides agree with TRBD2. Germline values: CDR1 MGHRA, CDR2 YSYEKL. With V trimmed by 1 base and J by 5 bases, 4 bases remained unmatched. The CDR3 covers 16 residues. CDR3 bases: TGCGCCAGCAGCCAAGTTCAACTAGCGGGAACCGGGGAGCTGTTTTTT. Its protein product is CASSQVQLAGTGELFF.